Each of the 3 T cell receptor beta chains below was sequenced from the same sample in a study of tumor-infiltrating lymphocytes in primary liver carcinoma. Priming with a constant-region primer yielded TCR beta cDNA from approximately 500 ng total RNA. Investigators got TCR beta libraries out of three nested multiplex PCR rounds, done with slightly modified ARM-PCR. A C-beta reverse primer and TRBV1-TRBV30 forward primers served in each of the first two PCR rounds, at ten to eleven cycles apiece. TCRdb processed the multiplex PCR reads anew with MiXCR; each CDR3 protein has one entry. In the table there are about 41,000 distinct CDR3 sequences, approximately 70% of which are singletons. Total RNA and DNA came together from roughly 20-30 mg of bulk tissue without cell sorting. Sequencing was performed on liver tumor tissue from sampling region 2. The subset denotes: tumor region T2, inferior pole. The origin of the receptors is a man aged 40-49 years with primary liver carcinoma and hepatitis B virus infection.

The V call is TRBV28, the J call TRBJ2-7; D not certain. Germline lookup yields CDR1 MDHEN and CDR2 SYDVKM. Trimming shortened V by 7 bases and J by 9 bases, and 16 bases separated the two germline ends. The CDR3 runs to 12 residues. The CDR3 sequence: CASNPDLLGQYF. The CDR3 DNA sequence: TGTGCCAGCAACCCCGACCTCCTGGGGCAGTACTTC.

Of note for this clonotype: Its ends do not fully match the called genes, so a read error is possible. The V gene is TRBV5-5, the J gene TRBJ2-5; tentatively, D is TRBD1 or TRBD2 (5 bases each). CDR1 is SGHKS and CDR2 is YYEKEE in the germline V gene (reference sequence). The CDR3 extends over 18 amino acids. CDR3 bases: TGTGCAAGCAGCCTGGAGCTGATCGGGACGGAGTACCAAGAGACCCAGTACTTC. As protein: CASSLELIGTEYQETQYF.

V usage is TRBV6-6 and J usage is TRBJ1-5, with TRBD1 matching 7 bases. The germline V gene encodes CDR1 MNHNY and CDR2 SVGAGI (reference sequence). Trimming removed 8 bases from V and 0 bases from J; junction bases left unmatched: 16. This CDR3 comprises 18 residues. The CDR3 DNA reads TGTGCCAGCTGGTACACCCCGGGTGGGGACAGTAGCAATCAGCCCCAGCATTTT. It yields the protein CASWYTPGGDSSNQPQHF.